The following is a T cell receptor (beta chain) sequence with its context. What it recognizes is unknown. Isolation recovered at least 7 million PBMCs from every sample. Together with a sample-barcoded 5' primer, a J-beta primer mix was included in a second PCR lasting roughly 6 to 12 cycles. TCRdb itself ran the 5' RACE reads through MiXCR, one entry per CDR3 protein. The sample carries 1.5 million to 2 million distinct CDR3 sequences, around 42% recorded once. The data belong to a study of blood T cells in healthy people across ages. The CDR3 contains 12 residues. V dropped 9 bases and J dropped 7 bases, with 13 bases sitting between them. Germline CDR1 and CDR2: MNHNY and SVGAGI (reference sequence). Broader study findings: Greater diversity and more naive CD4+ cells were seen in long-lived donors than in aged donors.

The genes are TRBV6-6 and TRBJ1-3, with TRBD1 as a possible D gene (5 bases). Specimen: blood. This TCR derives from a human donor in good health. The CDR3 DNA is TGTGCCAGTCTGGGGCCGAGGAACACCATATATTTT. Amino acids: CASLGPRNTIYF.